This T cell receptor beta chain was documented in a study of blood T cell repertoires in COVID-19. This CDR3 is built from 19 residues. V was pared by 2 bases and J by 2 bases, with 15 bases of the junction left unmatched. From germline, CDR1 is MDHEN and CDR2 SYDVKM. Sequencing was performed with immunoSEQ multiplex PCR; in TCRdb, only in-frame clones are kept and a portion is missing. This table has about 46,000 clones, around 84% appearing once. V usage is TRBV28 and J usage is TRBJ1-5, with 7 bases fitting TRBD1. Sequenced material: peripheral blood. The TCR sequence derives from a man older than 75 with active COVID-19. The CDR3 coding sequence is TGTGCCAGCAGTTTACCCGCCCAGGGGGATGTTAGGCGCAATCAGCCCCAGCATTTT. Translation: CASSLPAQGDVRRNQPQHF.